These T cell receptor beta chains were read from a single sample in a study of blood T cell repertoires in COVID-19. Sequencing used immunoSEQ multiplex PCR; TCRdb keeps in-frame clones, though not all of them. Altogether over 100,000 clones are present, approximately 85% being singletons, with the ten largest covering approximately 11%. The sample taken for sequencing was peripheral blood. The origin of the receptors is a man older than 75 with acute or convalescent COVID-19. CDR3s include the opening cysteine and the closing phenylalanine or tryptophan. The D gene is left open where the match is weak. Rows may omit the clone size; those that give it use once, few, many or a size class.

>NA|NA|TRBJ1-2|TRBV9
TGTGCCAGCAGCGTAGAGGCAGGGATTAACTATGGCTACACCTTC
CASSVEAGINYGYTF
>NA|TRBD1|TRBJ2-7|TRBV28
TGTGCCAGCAGTATCGGACAGGGGAACGGCTACGAGCAGTACTTC
CASSIGQGNGYEQYF
>NA|TRBD2|TRBJ2-1|TRBV28
TGTGCCAGCAGTTCGCTACTCGCTAGCGGGAGAGAATATGAGCAGTTCTTC
CASSSLLASGREYEQFF
>few|NA|TRBJ1-1|TRBV4-1
TGCGCCAGCAGCCATAGGGGAGGTGAAGCTTTCTTT
CASSHRGGEAFF
>NA|NA|TRBJ2-1|TRBV27
TGTGCCAGCAGTTTGGAGCGAGAGGTCTACAATGAGCAGTTCTTC
CASSLEREVYNEQFF
>NA|NA|TRBJ2-3|TRBV12-5
TGTGCTAGTGGTCCCTCAGGCTTCTCTAGCACAGATACGCAGTATTTT
CASGPSGFSSTDTQYF
>once|NA|TRBJ2-2|TRBV3-1/TRBV3-2
TGTGCCAGCACCACTTCTCCAGGCGCCGCCGGGGAGCTGTTTTTT
CASTTSPGAAGELFF
>NA|NA|TRBJ2-6|TRBV19
TGTGCCAGTAGTCTACGGGACTCTGGGGCCAACGTCCTGACTTTC
CASSLRDSGANVLTF
>NA|TRBD2|TRBJ2-1|TRBV19
TGTGCCAGTAGCCGACGGGGGGTGACTAGCTTGGATGAGCAGTTCTTC
CASSRRGVTSLDEQFF
>few|NA|TRBJ2-3|TRBV7-8
TGTGCCAGCAGCTTAGAAGGCCATAGCTACGATACGCAGTATTTT
CASSLEGHSYDTQYF
>NA|NA|TRBJ2-7|TRBV27
TGTGCCAGCAGTTTATCATCCCCCCAGGCTTACGAGCAGTACTTC
CASSLSSPQAYEQYF
>once|TRBD1|TRBJ1-6|TRBV28
TGTGCCAGCAGCCTCCGGGACAGGGTTAATTCACCCCTCCACTTT
CASSLRDRVNSPLHF
>NA|TRBD1|TRBJ2-2|TRBV5-1
TGCGCCAGCAGCGCGACAGGGGGCTGGACCGGGGAGCTGTTTTTT
CASSATGGWTGELFF
>NA|NA|TRBJ1-2|TRBV7-8
TGTGCCAGCAGGCCGGTACAGGGAATTGTAGATGGCTACACCTTC
CASRPVQGIVDGYTF
>few|TRBD1|TRBJ1-3|TRBV24-1
TGTGCCACCGGGCGGGACAGAAGATCTGGAAACACCATATATTTT
CATGRDRRSGNTIYF
>few|NA|TRBJ2-7|TRBV7-6
TGTGCCAGCAGCCTTCGAGACTACGAGCAGTACTTC
CASSLRDYEQYF
>NA|NA|TRBJ1-1|TRBV18
TGTGCCAGCTCACCGGGCGCAGGGAACACTGAAGCTTTCTTT
CASSPGAGNTEAFF
>NA|TRBD1|TRBJ1-3|TRBV18
TGTGCCAGCTCACCACCGGAGACAGGGGGAAACACCATATATTTT
CASSPPETGGNTIYF
>once|TRBD2|TRBJ2-7|TRBV7-2
TGTGCCAGCAGCTTAGCCCCTAGCGGCTCCTACGAGCAGTACTTC
CASSLAPSGSYEQYF
>NA|NA|TRBJ1-2|TRBV7-9
TGTGCCAGCAGCAGAGGACAGTCATCCCACTATGGCTACACCTTC
CASSRGQSSHYGYTF
>once|NA|TRBJ1-2|TRBV5-1
TGCGCCAGCAGCTCTTCAGACTATGGCTACACCTTC
CASSSSDYGYTF
>NA|TRBD1|TRBJ2-3|TRBV7-2
TGTGCCAGCAGCACGGGACAGGGCCTAAGCACAGATACGCAGTATTTT
CASSTGQGLSTDTQYF
>NA|NA|TRBJ1-5|TRBV7-9
TGTGCCAGCAGCTTGTTGAGCGCACCCCAGCATTTT
CASSLLSAPQHF